This T cell receptor beta chain was sequenced for a study of blood T cell repertoires in COVID-19. Study at large: Researchers got acute and convalescent COVID-19 samples from the United States, Italy and Spain. The analysed material was cDNA or gDNA that came from T cells, B-cell-depleted T cells, or PBMCs.

The CDR3 covers 16 residues. In germline, CDR1 is SNHLY, CDR2 FYNNEI. Trimming cost V 4 bases and J 10 bases, with 20 bases left between them. Per the study methods: Estimation of nucleated cell counts was performed using reference gene primer amplification. The assay was immunoSEQ multiplex PCR, and TCRdb's table has in-frame clones only and misses some. From that table come the V and J calls and clone size; the DNA was used to work out D and trimming. The table has approximately 280,000 clones, approximately 83% seen once. The receptor was isolated from a woman between 65 and 79 years old with acute or convalescent COVID-19. The specimen was peripheral blood. J is TRBJ1-6 and V is TRBV2; D remains ambiguous. The CDR3 DNA follows: TGTGCCAGCAGTGTATTTAGAGCCAGTGCACAGTCACCCCTCCACTTT. Encoded protein: CASSVFRASAQSPLHF.